This T cell receptor (beta chain) was retrieved from a study of blood T cell repertoires in COVID-19. The wider study: COVID-19 samples from acute and convalescent phases originated in the United States, Italy and Spain. Sources were T cells, B-cell-depleted T cells, or PBMCs; the material itself was cDNA or gDNA.

The method was immunoSEQ multiplex PCR; TCRdb's version includes in-frame clones alone and lacks a portion of them. This repertoire shows some 100,000 clones, 70% to 80% found once; its top ten account for around a third. CDR1 is SGHDT, CDR2 YYEEEE, per germline. The CDR3 runs 11 residues. The V gene end was trimmed by 4 bases and the J gene end by 11 bases; junction bases not matched to a gene: 2. This chain connects TRBV5-6 to TRBJ2-3, with 9 positions matching TRBD1. The sequencing input was peripheral blood. The sequence came from a man between 65 and 80 years old with active or convalescent COVID-19. The CDR3 region is CASSGTGLQYF. DNA of the CDR3: TGTGCCAGCAGCGGGACAGGGTTGCAGTATTTT.